A selection of T cell receptor beta chains follows, all from one sample in a study of T cell responses to AZD1222 COVID-19 vaccine. Libraries were prepared by immunoSEQ multiplex PCR; TCRdb keeps only in-frame clonotypes and omits some of them. Of about 150,000 clones listed, 85% to 95% are singletons. This material consisted of peripheral blood, taken 28 days after the second AZD1222 dose. These receptors were taken from an adult who received the AZD1222 COVID-19 vaccine. Both conserved end residues are part of each CDR3. Fields, in order: D gene, V gene, J gene, clone size, CDR3 protein, CDR3 DNA. A D gene is named only where the DNA matches it firmly. Clone size is given for some rows only: seen once, a few or many times, or a class if the clone is expanded.

.	TRBV7-2	TRBJ2-1	.	CASSLLGLSYNEQFF	TGTGCCAGCAGCTTATTGGGCTTGTCCTACAATGAGCAGTTCTTC
.	TRBV27	TRBJ1-6	.	CASSFTGISYNSPLHF	TGTGCCAGCAGTTTCACGGGGATCTCCTATAATTCACCCCTCCACTTT
.	TRBV30	TRBJ1-4	once	CAWGSGRGATNEKLFF	TGTGCCTGGGGTTCTGGGAGGGGTGCAACTAATGAAAAACTGTTTTTT
.	TRBV27	TRBJ2-7	.	CASSFPRQINSYEQYF	TGTGCCAGCAGTTTCCCTAGACAGATCAACTCCTACGAGCAGTACTTC
TRBD1	TRBV19	TRBJ1-5	.	CASSIGQGLNQPQHF	TGTGCCAGTAGTATAGGACAGGGCCTCAATCAGCCCCAGCATTTT
.	TRBV7-6	TRBJ2-7	once	CASSLRGQSASEQYF	TGTGCCAGCAGCTTACGGGGGCAGTCAGCATCCGAGCAGTACTTC
TRBD2	TRBV3-1/TRBV3-2	TRBJ2-2	.	CASSQGSGLVAGELFF	TGTGCCAGCAGCCAAGGTTCGGGACTAGTGGCCGGGGAGCTGTTTTTT
.	TRBV3-1/TRBV3-2	TRBJ2-5	.	CASSQSGLGVETQYF	TGTGCCAGCAGCCAAAGCGGCCTAGGGGTGGAGACCCAGTACTTC
.	TRBV7-9	TRBJ2-7	.	CASSLGRDIYEQYF	TGTGCCAGCAGCTTAGGTAGGGATATCTACGAGCAGTACTTC
.	TRBV5-4	TRBJ2-1	.	CASSLQPQKNNEQFF	TGTGCCAGCAGCTTGCAACCTCAAAAAAACAATGAGCAGTTCTTC
.	TRBV4-2	TRBJ2-7	.	CASSQEVRVGTSYEQYF	TGTGCCAGCAGCCAAGAAGTCAGGGTTGGAACGTCCTACGAGCAGTACTTC
TRBD2	TRBV28	TRBJ2-7	.	CAVAGGSYEQYF	TGTGCCGTAGCGGGAGGCTCCTACGAGCAGTACTTC
TRBD1	TRBV6-5	TRBJ1-1	.	CASSRQGGTEAFF	TGTGCCAGCAGCCGACAGGGTGGCACTGAAGCTTTCTTT
.	TRBV5-4	TRBJ1-1	.	CASSGRPEGKAFF	TGTGCCAGCAGCGGGAGGCCAGAAGGTAAAGCTTTCTTT
.	TRBV2	TRBJ1-1	.	CASVQARGRDEAFF	TGTGCCAGCGTCCAGGCACGGGGGCGTGATGAAGCTTTCTTT
.	TRBV14	TRBJ1-1	.	CASSQSWTSPTEAFF	TGTGCCAGCAGCCAAAGTTGGACAAGTCCCACTGAAGCTTTCTTT
.	TRBV3-1/TRBV3-2	TRBJ1-3	.	CASSQDGGTGNTIYF	TGTGCCAGCAGCCAAGATGGAGGTACTGGAAACACCATATATTTT
TRBD2	TRBV6-1	TRBJ2-3	.	CASSGTSGTSTDTQYF	TGTGCCAGCAGTGGGACTAGCGGGACGAGCACAGATACGCAGTATTTT
.	TRBV7-9	TRBJ1-2	few	CASSETDGGYTF	TGTGCCAGCAGCGAGACAGATGGCGGCTACACCTTC
TRBD1	TRBV7-2	TRBJ1-5	.	CASSLIGGGGQPQHF	TGTGCCAGCAGCTTAATAGGAGGGGGCGGTCAGCCCCAGCATTTT
.	TRBV7-3	TRBJ1-2	.	CASGSLGGRGGYTF	TGTGCCAGCGGTAGTCTTGGGGGCAGGGGTGGCTACACCTTC
TRBD1	TRBV5-1	TRBJ2-5	.	CASRPGQGVGETQYF	TGCGCCAGCAGGCCGGGACAGGGGGTCGGAGAGACCCAGTACTTC
.	TRBV21-1	TRBJ1-1	.	CASSTPRVGSLEAFF	TGTGCCAGCAGCACCCCCAGGGTCGGTTCTCTTGAAGCTTTCTTT
.	TRBV7-2	TRBJ1-4	.	CASSSAVTASRMELFF	TGTGCCAGCAGCTCGGCAGTAACGGCTTCCCGCATGGAACTGTTTTTT
.	TRBV4-1	TRBJ1-1	.	CASSQDPALNTEAFF	TGCGCCAGCAGCCAAGATCCCGCCCTGAACACTGAAGCTTTCTTT
.	TRBV9	TRBJ1-2	once	CASSVAHPQVGYTF	TGTGCCAGCAGCGTAGCTCACCCGCAGGTTGGCTACACCTTC
.	TRBV18	TRBJ1-1	.	CASSPGDLNTEAFF	TGTGCCAGCTCACCGGGAGATTTGAACACTGAAGCTTTCTTT
.	TRBV4-1	TRBJ2-1	.	CASSQDYGLGDNEQFF	TGCGCCAGCAGCCAAGATTACGGTTTGGGAGACAATGAGCAGTTCTTC
.	TRBV3-1/TRBV3-2	TRBJ1-4	.	CASSQWGTLGEKLFF	TGTGCCAGCAGCCAATGGGGCACACTCGGCGAAAAACTGTTTTTT
.	TRBV7-9	TRBJ2-6	.	CASSSDAPSGANVLTF	TGTGCCAGCAGCTCAGACGCACCCTCTGGGGCCAACGTCCTGACTTTC
.	TRBV5-4	TRBJ1-2	.	CASSLTWGDYGYTF	TGTGCCAGCAGCTTGACCTGGGGGGACTATGGCTACACCTTC
TRBD1	TRBV6-5	TRBJ2-7	once	CASSATGATPYEQYF	TGTGCCAGCAGCGCGACAGGGGCTACCCCCTACGAGCAGTACTTC
.	TRBV7-8	TRBJ1-3	.	CASSLSESGNTIYF	TGTGCCAGCAGCTTAAGTGAATCTGGAAACACCATATATTTT
TRBD2	TRBV9	TRBJ2-6	.	CASSVGTSGAPGANVLTF	TGTGCCAGCAGCGTAGGAACTAGCGGGGCACCAGGGGCCAACGTCCTGACTTTC
.	TRBV5-1	TRBJ1-2	few	CASSSTANYGYTF	TGCGCCAGCAGCTCAACAGCGAACTATGGCTACACCTTC
.	TRBV10-3	TRBJ1-2	.	CAISESPGDGYTF	TGTGCCATCAGTGAGTCCCCGGGAGATGGCTACACCTTC
TRBD1	TRBV7-8	TRBJ1-2	.	CASSQTGQGSRANYGYTF	TGTGCCAGCAGCCAAACCGGACAGGGCAGCCGAGCTAACTATGGCTACACCTTC
.	TRBV25-1	TRBJ2-7	.	CASRDFFHEQYF	TGTGCCAGCCGGGACTTCTTCCACGAGCAGTACTTC
TRBD1	TRBV18	TRBJ2-7	.	CASSTRGTGVYEQYF	TGTGCCAGCTCAACACGAGGGACAGGGGTCTACGAGCAGTACTTC
.	TRBV5-1	TRBJ1-2	.	CASSLEGYGYTF	TGCGCCAGCAGCTTGGAGGGGTATGGCTACACCTTC
.	TRBV24-1	TRBJ2-3	.	CATSRRAVTDTQYF	TGTGCCACCAGTCGCAGGGCTGTCACAGATACGCAGTATTTT
TRBD2	TRBV27	TRBJ2-2	.	CASSLLTSGRASTGELFF	TGTGCCAGCAGTCTACTGACTAGCGGGAGGGCGTCCACCGGGGAGCTGTTTTTT
TRBD1	TRBV24-1	TRBJ2-2	.	CATTQTGGTGELFF	TGTGCCACCACCCAGACAGGGGGTACCGGGGAGCTGTTTTTT
.	TRBV21-1	TRBJ1-3	.	CASRVSGNTIYF	TGTGCCAGCAGGGTTTCTGGAAACACCATATATTTT
.	TRBV27	TRBJ2-1	.	CASSLRRIAVDEQFF	TGTGCCAGCAGTTTACGCCGAATAGCGGTCGATGAGCAGTTCTTC
.	TRBV19	TRBJ1-2	.	CASSIGRRGYTF	TGTGCCAGTAGTATCGGGCGTCGTGGCTACACCTTC
.	TRBV18	TRBJ2-1	.	CASSPPSADSSYNEQFF	TGTGCCAGCTCACCACCGTCAGCGGATAGCTCCTACAATGAGCAGTTCTTC
.	TRBV5-4	TRBJ2-5	.	CASSLGGRETQYF	TGTGCCAGCAGCTTGGGGGGGCGAGAGACCCAGTACTTC
TRBD2	TRBV3-1/TRBV3-2	TRBJ2-1	.	CASSDGLAGYNEQFF	TGTGCCAGCAGCGATGGACTAGCGGGGTACAATGAGCAGTTCTTC
.	TRBV6-5	TRBJ1-1	.	CASSFRTVMNTEAFF	TGTGCCAGCAGTTTCAGGACGGTAATGAACACTGAAGCTTTCTTT